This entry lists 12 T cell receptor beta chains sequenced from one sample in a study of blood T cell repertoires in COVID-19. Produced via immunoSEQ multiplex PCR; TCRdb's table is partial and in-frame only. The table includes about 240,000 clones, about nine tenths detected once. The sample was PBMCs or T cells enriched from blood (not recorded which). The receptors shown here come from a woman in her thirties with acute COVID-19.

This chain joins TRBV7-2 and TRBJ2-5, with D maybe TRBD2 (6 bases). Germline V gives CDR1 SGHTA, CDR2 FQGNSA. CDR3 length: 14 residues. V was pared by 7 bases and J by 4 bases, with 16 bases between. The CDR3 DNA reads TGTGCCAGCACCCTGGGACTTCTACGAGAGACCCAGTACTTC. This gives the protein CASTLGLLRETQYF.

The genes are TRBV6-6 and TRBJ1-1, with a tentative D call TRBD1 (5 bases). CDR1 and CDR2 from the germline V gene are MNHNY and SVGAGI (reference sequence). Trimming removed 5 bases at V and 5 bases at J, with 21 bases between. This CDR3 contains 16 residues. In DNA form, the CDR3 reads TGTGCCAGCAGTAAATCTCTCTGGGGCACCTCAACTGAAGCTTTCTTT. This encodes CASSKSLWGTSTEAFF.

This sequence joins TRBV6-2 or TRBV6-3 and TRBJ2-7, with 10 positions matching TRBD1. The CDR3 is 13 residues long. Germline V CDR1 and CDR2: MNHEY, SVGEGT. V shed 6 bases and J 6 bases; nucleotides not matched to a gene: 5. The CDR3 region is CASSGTGVSEQYF. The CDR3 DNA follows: TGTGCCAGCAGCGGGACAGGGGTATCCGAGCAGTACTTC.

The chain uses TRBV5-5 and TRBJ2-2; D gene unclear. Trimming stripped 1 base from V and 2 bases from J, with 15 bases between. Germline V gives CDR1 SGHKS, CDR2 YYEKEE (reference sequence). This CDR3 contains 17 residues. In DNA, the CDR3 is TGTGCCAGCAGCTTGTTCACTTCCACTACAAACACCGGGGAGCTGTTTTTT. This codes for CASSLFTSTTNTGELFF.

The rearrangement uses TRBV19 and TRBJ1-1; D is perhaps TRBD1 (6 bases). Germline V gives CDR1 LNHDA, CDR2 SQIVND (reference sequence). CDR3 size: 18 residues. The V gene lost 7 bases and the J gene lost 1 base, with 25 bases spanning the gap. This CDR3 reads CASTNPTGGAAKNTEAFF. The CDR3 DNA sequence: TGTGCCAGTACAAACCCAACGGGGGGGGCGGCTAAGAACACTGAAGCTTTCTTT. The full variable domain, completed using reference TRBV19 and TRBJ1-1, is DGGITQSPKYLFRKEGQNVTLSCEQNLNHDAMYWYRQDPGQGLRLIYYSQIVNDFQKGDIAEGYSVSREKKESFPLTVTSAQKNPTAFYLCASTNPTGGAAKNTEAFFGQGTRLTVV.

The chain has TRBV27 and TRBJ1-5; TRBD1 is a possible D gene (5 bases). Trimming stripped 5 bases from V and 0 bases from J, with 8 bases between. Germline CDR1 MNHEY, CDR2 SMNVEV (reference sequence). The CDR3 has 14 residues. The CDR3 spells CASSVQASNQPQHF. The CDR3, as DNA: TGTGCCAGCAGTGTACAGGCTAGCAATCAGCCCCAGCATTTT.

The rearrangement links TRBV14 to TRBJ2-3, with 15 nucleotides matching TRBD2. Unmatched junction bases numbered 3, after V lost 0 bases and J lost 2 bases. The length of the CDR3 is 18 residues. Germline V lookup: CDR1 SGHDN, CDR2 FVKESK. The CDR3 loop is CASSQDGTSGGPTDTQYF. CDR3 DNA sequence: TGTGCCAGCAGCCAAGATGGGACTAGCGGGGGGCCCACAGATACGCAGTATTTT.

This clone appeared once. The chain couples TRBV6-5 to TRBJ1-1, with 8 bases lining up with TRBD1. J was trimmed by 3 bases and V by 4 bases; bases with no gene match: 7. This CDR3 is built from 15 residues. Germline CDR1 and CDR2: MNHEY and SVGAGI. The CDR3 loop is CASSSTGDGDTEAFF. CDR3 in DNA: TGTGCCAGCAGTTCGACAGGGGATGGGGACACTGAAGCTTTCTTT.

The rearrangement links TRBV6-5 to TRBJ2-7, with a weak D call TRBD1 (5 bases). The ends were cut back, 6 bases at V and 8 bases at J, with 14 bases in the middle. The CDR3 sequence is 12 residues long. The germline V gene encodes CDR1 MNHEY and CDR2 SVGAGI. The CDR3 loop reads CASSDSQGQQYF. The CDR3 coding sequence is TGTGCCAGCAGCGATTCTCAGGGCCAGCAGTACTTC.

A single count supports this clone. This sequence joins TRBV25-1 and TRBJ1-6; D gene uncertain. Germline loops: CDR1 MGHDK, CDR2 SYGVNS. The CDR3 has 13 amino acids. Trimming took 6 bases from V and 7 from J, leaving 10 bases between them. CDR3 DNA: TGTGCCAGCAGGAAGAGGGAGAATTCACCCCTCCACTTT. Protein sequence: CASRKRENSPLHF.

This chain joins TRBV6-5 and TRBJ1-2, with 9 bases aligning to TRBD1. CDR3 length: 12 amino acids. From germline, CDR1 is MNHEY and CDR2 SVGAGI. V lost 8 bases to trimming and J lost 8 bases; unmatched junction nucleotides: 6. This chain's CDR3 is CASWTGVRGYTF. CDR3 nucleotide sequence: TGTGCCAGCTGGACAGGGGTGAGAGGCTACACCTTC.

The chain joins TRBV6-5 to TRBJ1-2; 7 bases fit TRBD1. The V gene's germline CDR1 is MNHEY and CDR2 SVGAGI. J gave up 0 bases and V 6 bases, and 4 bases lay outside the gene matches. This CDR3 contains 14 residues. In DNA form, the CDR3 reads TGTGCCAGCAGCAGGGACAGTGCTAACTATGGCTACACCTTC. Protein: CASSRDSANYGYTF.